The 32 T cell receptor beta chains presented below share a single source sample, sequenced in a study of T-cell memory formation after mild COVID-19. TCRdb analysed the 5' RACE reads with MiXCR anew, one entry per CDR3 protein. Counted here are 110,000 to 150,000 distinct CDR3 sequences, about 25% occurring once; the ten biggest clones make up around a quarter. The sample comprised PBMCs or a T cell subset sorted from them (not recorded which). The source of these receptors is an adult woman who had mild COVID-19 (a few samples of this study predate the infection). Cell type and time point are not known.

V and J are TRBV4-1 and TRBJ1-2; 9 nucleotides match TRBD1. This CDR3 is built from 13 residues. The germline CDR1 and CDR2 sequences are MGHRA and YSYEKL. Trimming cost V 7 bases and J 6 bases; bases outside gene matches: 6. This chain's CDR3 is CASIGTGIDGYTF. CDR3 in DNA: TGCGCCAGCATCGGGACAGGGATAGATGGCTACACCTTC.

This clonotype has only a few counts. The chain is built from TRBV29-1 and TRBJ2-1, with D tentatively TRBD2 (5 bases). Germline CDR1 reads SQVTM; CDR2 reads ANQGSEA. CDR3 length: 15 residues. The V end lost 7 bases, the J end lost 1 base, and 17 bases lay between the germline ends. This CDR3 is CSAEGRMNSYNEQFF. The CDR3 nucleotides are TGCAGCGCAGAAGGGAGAATGAATTCCTACAATGAGCAGTTCTTC.

This clonotype was recorded at least ten times. The chain has TRBV7-2 and TRBJ2-1; the D gene is possibly TRBD2 (6 bases). Germline CDR1 reads SGHTA; CDR2 reads FQGNSA. The length of the CDR3 is 12 residues. Between the trimmed V and J ends, which lost 8 bases and 8 bases, there was a span of 13 bases. The CDR3 DNA is TGTGCCAGCGGACTACCTAGGGATGAGCAGTTCTTC. As protein: CASGLPRDEQFF.

This clonotype was observed a single time. This chain connects TRBV6-6 to TRBJ2-7, with 10 bases lining up with TRBD2. Germline trimming cut 0 bases from V and 4 bases from J; bases unmatched to any gene: 3. Germline CDR1 and CDR2: MNHNY and SVGAGI (reference sequence). The CDR3 loop spans 15 amino acids. The DNA of the CDR3 is TGTGCCAGCAGTTACTCCCCTAGCGGGAGTTACGAGCAGTACTTC. Translating it yields CASSYSPSGSYEQYF.

At least ten counts were recorded for this clonotype. The junction and the germline gene differ at one end; a read error may be behind it. This chain uses TRBV29-1 with TRBJ2-3, with 7 positions matching TRBD2. Germline CDR1 reads SQVTM; CDR2 reads ANQGSEA. The CDR3 length is 14 residues. In DNA, the CDR3 is TGCAGCGTTGAAATCTACTCGGCGGGAGAGCCTACTGATTTT. This gives the protein CSVEIYSAGEPTDF.

This sequence joins TRBV7-9 and TRBJ2-7; TRBD2 aligns across 7 bases. Losses at the gene ends were 8 bases for V and 1 base for J; bases not matched to a gene: 5. This CDR3 is built from 13 residues. Germline lookup yields CDR1 SEHNR and CDR2 FQNEAQ (reference sequence). The CDR3 DNA sequence: TGTGCCAGCGGGCGGGAGATATCCTACGAGCAGTACTTC. Its protein is CASGREISYEQYF.

This clonotype turned up a few times. J is TRBJ2-1 and V is TRBV30; 7 nucleotides align to TRBD1. V lost 0 bases to trimming and J lost 8 bases; unmatched junction nucleotides: 4. CDR1 is GTSNPN, CDR2 SVGIG, per germline (reference sequence). The CDR3 spans 13 residues. CDR3 coding DNA: TGTGCCTGGAGTGTAATAGGGGGCGATGAGCAGTTCTTC. It is translated as CAWSVIGGDEQFF.

The chain links TRBV20-1 to TRBJ2-1; 15 bases align to TRBD2. V lost 4 bases, J lost 4 bases, and 8 bases stayed unmatched. The germline V gene has CDR1 DFQATT and CDR2 SNEGSKA (reference sequence). The CDR3 is 17 residues long. This CDR3 reads CSAILGLAGGYYNEQFF. CDR3 nucleotide sequence: TGCAGTGCTATTTTGGGACTAGCGGGGGGCTATTACAATGAGCAGTTCTTC.

The table lists this clonotype with a few counts. V is TRBV27 and J is TRBJ2-1; the match to TRBD2 covers 9 bases. Looked up from germline, CDR1 is MNHEY and CDR2 is SMNVEV (reference sequence). The ends lost 0 bases at V and 10 bases at J; junction bases unmatched: 10. The CDR3 loop spans 16 amino acids. The DNA for the CDR3 is TGTGCCAGCAGTTTATCATTAGCGGGAGTCATCTGGGAGCAGTTCTTC. Its protein product is CASSLSLAGVIWEQFF.

V usage is TRBV6-4 and J usage is TRBJ1-1; TRBD1 agrees at 9 bases. The CDR3 is made up of 16 amino acids. Trimming removed 2 bases from V and 9 bases from J; junction bases left unmatched: 13. CDR1 and CDR2 (germline): MRHNA, SNTAGT. CDR3 nucleotide sequence: TGTGCCAGCAGTGACGGGACAGGGAAACCTAGCGAAAAAGCTTTCTTT. Protein: CASSDGTGKPSEKAFF.

This clonotype showed up just a few times. CDR3 sequence: CASLDRARVEAFF. The CDR3 DNA reads as TGCGCCAGTTTGGACAGGGCTCGTGTTGAAGCTTTCTTT. The chain is built from TRBV4-1 and TRBJ1-1; 8 bases are a match to TRBD1. The ends lost 9 bases at V and 7 bases at J; junction bases unmatched: 10. Germline V gene lookup returns CDR1 MGHRA and CDR2 YSYEKL. This CDR3 is 13 amino acids long.

The chain carries TRBV13 and TRBJ1-1; D possibly corresponds to TRBD1 (5 bases). In germline, CDR1 is PRHDT, CDR2 FYEKMQ (reference sequence). The V and J ends lost 6 bases and 0 bases respectively, with 17 bases between them. The CDR3 is made up of 16 amino acids. Here the CDR3 reads CASSQEGTGLNTEAFF. Written as DNA, the CDR3 is TGTGCCAGCAGTCAAGAGGGGACGGGGTTGAACACTGAAGCTTTCTTT.

This chain uses TRBV30 with TRBJ1-4; D is undetermined. This CDR3 has 15 amino acids. V dropped 0 bases and J dropped 7 bases, with 15 bases sitting between them. Per germline, CDR1 GTSNPN and CDR2 SVGIG (reference sequence). DNA for the CDR3: TGTGCCTGGAGTGTATGGTCCTCGACGGGTGAAAAACTGTTTTTT. It is translated as CAWSVWSSTGEKLFF.

This clonotype was detected a few times. The chain couples TRBV19 to TRBJ1-1; no definite D call. The germline V gene encodes CDR1 LNHDA and CDR2 SQIVND (reference sequence). This CDR3 is built from 13 residues. The V end lost 7 bases, the J end lost 0 bases, and 9 bases lay between the germline ends. The DNA of the CDR3 is TGTGCCAGTATATCGGATATGAACACTGAAGCTTTCTTT. Its protein is CASISDMNTEAFF.

The V and J genes are TRBV4-1 and TRBJ2-7; 13 nucleotides agree with TRBD2. In germline, CDR1 is MGHRA, CDR2 YSYEKL. Trimming cost V 0 bases and J 2 bases; bases outside gene matches: 7. The CDR3 loop spans 18 amino acids. The DNA of the CDR3 is TGCGCCAGCAGCCAAGAATATTTTGGGACTAGCGGGGCCTACGAGCAGTACTTC. It specifies CASSQEYFGTSGAYEQYF.

The chain employs TRBV6-2 or TRBV6-3 and TRBJ2-1, with D uncertain. V lost 5 bases and J lost 0, with 8 bases in between. The germline V gene has CDR1 MNHEY and CDR2 SVGEGT. CDR3 length: 14 amino acids. The CDR3 DNA reads as TGTGCCAGCAGTAGAACAAGCTCCTACAATGAGCAGTTCTTC. Protein: CASSRTSSYNEQFF.

A few counts support this clonotype. This rearrangement joins TRBV7-3 to TRBJ2-1; the match to TRBD1 covers 8 bases. Germline V gene data show CDR1 as SGHTA and CDR2 as FQGTGA. The J segment lost 0 bases and the V segment lost 4 bases, leaving 5 bases of the junction unmatched. This CDR3 spans 16 amino acids. CDR3 loop: CASSYRTGSSYNEQFF. CDR3 DNA: TGTGCCAGCAGCTACAGGACAGGGAGCTCCTACAATGAGCAGTTCTTC.

In its sample, this clonotype was seen a few times. V usage is TRBV7-9 and J usage is TRBJ2-7; D call uncertain. This CDR3 has 12 residues. Germline loops: CDR1 SEHNR, CDR2 FQNEAQ (reference sequence). Trimming took off 9 bases at V and 3 bases at J, with 12 bases between the two ends. This CDR3 reads CASSGFHYEQYF. The CDR3 DNA reads as TGTGCCAGTTCAGGATTTCACTACGAGCAGTACTTC.

The V and J genes are TRBV9 and TRBJ2-1, with TRBD1 as a possible D gene (5 bases). The CDR3 is 15 residues long. V was cut by 3 bases and J by 9 bases, with 19 bases left in between. Germline V lookup: CDR1 SGDLS, CDR2 YYNGEE. CDR3 loop: CASSAQGRGRSEQFF. Here the CDR3 DNA reads TGTGCCAGCAGCGCCCAAGGTAGGGGAAGGAGTGAGCAGTTCTTC.

This chain links TRBV7-6 with TRBJ2-4; TRBD1 aligns across 11 bases. V lost 6 bases and J lost 1; bases outside the gene matches: 17. The germline CDR1 and CDR2 sequences are SGHVS and FNYEAQ. The CDR3 has 20 residues. DNA of the CDR3: TGTGCCAGCAGACCCAACCGGGACAGGGGGACAGGGGTTGCCAAAAACATTCAGTACTTC. Amino acids: CASRPNRDRGTGVAKNIQYF. The full variable domain, with the rest looked up from reference TRBV7-6 and TRBJ2-4, is GAGVSQSPRYKVTKRGQDVALRCDPISGHVSLYWYRQALGQGPEFLTYFNYEAQQDKSGLPNDRFSAERPEGSISTLTIQRTEQRDSAMYRCASRPNRDRGTGVAKNIQYFGAGTRLSVL.

This clonotype has just a few counts. This rearrangement joins TRBV20-1 to TRBJ2-7; D possibly corresponds to TRBD2 (5 bases). This CDR3 region has 13 residues. The germline gives CDR1 DFQATT, CDR2 SNEGSKA (reference sequence). V was trimmed by 3 bases and J by 7 bases, leaving 16 bases between them. The CDR3 spells CSASTRESDEQYF. The CDR3 DNA is TGCAGTGCTAGCACGAGGGAGTCGGATGAGCAGTACTTC.

This clonotype was detected a few times. V usage is TRBV7-9 and J usage is TRBJ2-7; D is possibly TRBD1 or TRBD2 (6 bases each). The CDR3 spans 16 residues. Germline V gene data show CDR1 as SEHNR and CDR2 as FQNEAQ (reference sequence). The V gene lost 1 base and the J gene lost 3 bases, with 16 bases spanning the gap. CDR3 residues: CASSLVGGGRDYEQYF. The DNA for the CDR3 is TGTGCCAGCAGCTTAGTAGGGGGAGGCCGAGACTACGAGCAGTACTTC.

The chain uses TRBV12-3 or TRBV12-4 and TRBJ2-6, with unresolved D. This CDR3 is 17 amino acids long. V lost 3 bases, J lost 0 bases, and 12 bases lay in between. CDR3 residues: CASSLAPRISGANVLTF. The CDR3 DNA reads TGTGCCAGCAGTTTGGCCCCCCGGATCTCTGGGGCCAACGTCCTGACTTTC.

This clonotype has a handful of counts. This chain uses TRBV7-9 with TRBJ2-3; D ambiguous. Per germline, CDR1 SEHNR and CDR2 FQNEAQ (reference sequence). The germline V and J ends were trimmed by 6 bases and 0 bases, with 7 bases remaining between them. The CDR3 contains 13 residues. Here the CDR3 reads CASSRPSTDTQYF. CDR3 DNA sequence: TGTGCCAGCAGTAGACCTAGCACAGATACGCAGTATTTT.

The chain links TRBV5-1 to TRBJ1-1; a weak D match, TRBD1 (6 bases). The CDR3 sequence is 18 residues long. Germline V CDR1 and CDR2: SGHRS, YFSETQ. Between the trimmed V and J ends, which lost 2 bases and 0 bases, there was a span of 20 bases. The CDR3 is CASSFYLLGQLMNTEAFF. CDR3 DNA: TGCGCCAGCAGCTTTTACCTCCTTGGACAGCTCATGAACACTGAAGCTTTCTTT.

This clonotype turned up a few times. This sequence joins TRBV7-6 and TRBJ1-5, with TRBD1 as a possible D gene (5 bases). This CDR3 is built from 16 residues. Germline CDR1 reads SGHVS; CDR2 reads FNYEAQ. Trimming shortened V by 2 bases and J by 3 bases, and 14 bases separated the two germline ends. The CDR3 here is CASSLSPAGLNQPQHF. CDR3 bases: TGTGCCAGCAGCTTAAGTCCGGCAGGGCTCAATCAGCCCCAGCATTTT.

The chain carries TRBV5-1 and TRBJ2-3; D gene unclear. The V gene lost 0 bases and the J gene lost 2 bases, with 16 bases spanning the gap. CDR1 SGHRS and CDR2 YFSETQ come from the germline V gene. The CDR3 consists of 17 residues. DNA of the CDR3: TGCGCCAGCAGCTTGGCCCCGTCAGCCCCTCTCACAGATACGCAGTATTTT. It encodes CASSLAPSAPLTDTQYF.

This clonotype has more than one count but fewer than ten. This chain uses TRBV9 with TRBJ2-7; TRBD2 matches at 14 bases. V dropped 0 bases and J dropped 4; count of bases not matched to a gene: 0. The germline V gene encodes CDR1 SGDLS and CDR2 YYNGEE. The CDR3 is 15 residues long. The CDR3 DNA reads as TGTGCCAGCAGCGTAGGACTAGCGGGAGGGTACGAGCAGTACTTC. Its translation: CASSVGLAGGYEQYF.

V and J are TRBV9 and TRBJ2-1, with D unresolved. Germline V CDR1 and CDR2: SGDLS, YYNGEE. The CDR3 has 15 residues. With 0 bases removed from V and 4 bases from J, the gap between germline ends came to 11 bases. The CDR3 DNA reads as TGTGCCAGCAGCGTAGCTTACCGATCGTACAATGAGCAGTTCTTC. This translates into CASSVAYRSYNEQFF.

The chain recombines TRBV20-1 with TRBJ2-7, with no clear D. V dropped 0 bases and J dropped 0 bases, with 12 bases sitting between them. The germline gives CDR1 DFQATT, CDR2 SNEGSKA (reference sequence). CDR3 length equals 15 residues. In nucleotides, the CDR3 is TGCAGTGCTAGAGATCAGGAAGGCACCTCCTACGAGCAGTACTTC. This sequence encodes CSARDQEGTSYEQYF.

This clonotype was detected a few times. The V gene is TRBV9, the J gene TRBJ2-3; D may be TRBD2 (6 bases). The CDR3 is 13 residues long. Germline assignment: CDR1 SGDLS and CDR2 YYNGEE. Trimming removed 7 bases from V and 5 bases from J, with 14 bases in between. DNA of the CDR3: TGTGCCAGCGGTGGGGGGAATAGAGATACGCAGTATTTT. Amino acids: CASGGGNRDTQYF.

V is TRBV2 and J is TRBJ1-1, with D unresolved. The CDR3 contains 14 residues. V lost 3 bases and J lost 7, with 15 bases in between. Looked up from germline, CDR1 is SNHLY and CDR2 is FYNNEI. The CDR3 reads CASSERASRGEAFF. The CDR3 bases are TGTGCCAGCAGTGAGCGGGCCTCCCGGGGTGAAGCTTTCTTT.